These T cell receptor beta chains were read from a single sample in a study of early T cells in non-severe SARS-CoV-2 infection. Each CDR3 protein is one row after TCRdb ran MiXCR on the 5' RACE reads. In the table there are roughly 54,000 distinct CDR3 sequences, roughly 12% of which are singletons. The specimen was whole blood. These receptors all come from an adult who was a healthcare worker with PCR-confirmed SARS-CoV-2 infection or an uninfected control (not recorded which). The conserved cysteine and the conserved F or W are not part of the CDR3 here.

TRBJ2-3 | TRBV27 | ASSFRLSTDTQY
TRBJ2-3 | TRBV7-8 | ASSLVDRTSGGRDTQY
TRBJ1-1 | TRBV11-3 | ASSLDAPGQGVNTEAF
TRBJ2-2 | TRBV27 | ASGEWGTGELF
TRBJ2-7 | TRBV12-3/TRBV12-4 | ASRRDSPYEQY
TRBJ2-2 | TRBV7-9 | ASSDPLRGTGELF
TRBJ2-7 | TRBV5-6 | ASSLDLFRDRALWQY
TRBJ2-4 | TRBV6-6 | ATSGGWNIQY
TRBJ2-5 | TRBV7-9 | ASSSYQGRETQY
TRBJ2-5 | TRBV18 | ASSPRRAEETQY
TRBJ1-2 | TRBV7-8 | ASSPSTGLNYGYT
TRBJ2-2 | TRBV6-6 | ASSYVAGLNTGELF
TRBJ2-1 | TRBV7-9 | ASSLTDEQF
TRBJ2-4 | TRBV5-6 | ASSLRGIAKNIQY
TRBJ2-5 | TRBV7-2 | ASSRWTGMMESQY
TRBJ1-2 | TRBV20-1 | SARGDRESDGYT
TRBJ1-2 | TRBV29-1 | SAMDRGGGYT
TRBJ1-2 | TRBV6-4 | ASSVGPGQGPGYT
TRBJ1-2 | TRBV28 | ASSSGGQGFYGYT
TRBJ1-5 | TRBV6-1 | ASSITGGADQPQH
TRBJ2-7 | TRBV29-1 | SVADTGEQY
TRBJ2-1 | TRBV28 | ASSRGSGSRGLNEQF
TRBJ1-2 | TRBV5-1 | ASSLAGTTGYT
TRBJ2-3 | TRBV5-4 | ASTRGASVADTQY
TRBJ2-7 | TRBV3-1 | ASSQRQGYEQY
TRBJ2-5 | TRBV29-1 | SARLAGVRQTQY
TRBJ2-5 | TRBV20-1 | SARPGKETQY
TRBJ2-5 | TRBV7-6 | ASSSSAQEETQY
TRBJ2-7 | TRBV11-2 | ASSLSMTGANYPYEQY
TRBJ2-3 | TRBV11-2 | ASSAWGGVTDTQY
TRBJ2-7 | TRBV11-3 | ASSSRPGTAGRNEQY
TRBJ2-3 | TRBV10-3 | AISATGADTQY
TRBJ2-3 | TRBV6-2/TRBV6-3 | ASSPGRTDTQY
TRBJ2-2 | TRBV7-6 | ASSPLGAGELF
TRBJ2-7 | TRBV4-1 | ASSQSRDPYYEQY
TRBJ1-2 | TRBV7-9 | ASRTGANYGYT
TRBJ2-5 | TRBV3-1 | ASSQMGGETQY
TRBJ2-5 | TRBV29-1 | SVSSGIQETQY
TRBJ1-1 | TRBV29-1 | SVVGTGIVAF